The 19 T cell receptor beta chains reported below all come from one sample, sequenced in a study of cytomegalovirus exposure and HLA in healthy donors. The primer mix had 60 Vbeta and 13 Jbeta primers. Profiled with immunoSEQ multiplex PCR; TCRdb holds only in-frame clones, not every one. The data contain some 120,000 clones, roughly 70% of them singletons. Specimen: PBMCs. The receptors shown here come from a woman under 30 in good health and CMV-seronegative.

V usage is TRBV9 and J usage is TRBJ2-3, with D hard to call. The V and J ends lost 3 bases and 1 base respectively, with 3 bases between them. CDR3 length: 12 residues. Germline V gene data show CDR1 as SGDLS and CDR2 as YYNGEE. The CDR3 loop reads CASSAGTDTQYF. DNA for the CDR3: TGTGCCAGCAGCGCAGGCACAGATACGCAGTATTTT. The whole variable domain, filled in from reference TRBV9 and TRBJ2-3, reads DSGVTQTPKHLITATGQRVTLRCSPRSGDLSVYWYQQSLDQGLQFLIQYYNGEERAKGNILERFSAQQFPDLHSELNLSSLELGDSALYFCASSAGTDTQYFGPGTRLTVL.

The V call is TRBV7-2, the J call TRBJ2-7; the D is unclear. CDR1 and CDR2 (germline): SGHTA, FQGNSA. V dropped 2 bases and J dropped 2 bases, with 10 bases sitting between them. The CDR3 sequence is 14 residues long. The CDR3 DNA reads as TGTGCCAGCAGCTTATCGACACAGCCCTACGAGCAGTACTTC. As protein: CASSLSTQPYEQYF.

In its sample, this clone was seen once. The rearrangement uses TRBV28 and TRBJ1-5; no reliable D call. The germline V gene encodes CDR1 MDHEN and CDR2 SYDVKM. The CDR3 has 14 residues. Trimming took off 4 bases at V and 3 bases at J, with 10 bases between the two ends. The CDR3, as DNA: TGTGCCAGCAGTTACACTGACAACAATCAGCCCCAGCATTTT. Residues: CASSYTDNNQPQHF.

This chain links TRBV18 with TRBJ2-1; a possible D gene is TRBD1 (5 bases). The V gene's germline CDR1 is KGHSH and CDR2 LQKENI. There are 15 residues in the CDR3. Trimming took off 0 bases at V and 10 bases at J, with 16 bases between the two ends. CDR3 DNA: TGTGCCAGCTCACCACCGGCAGGGTCGACGGAAGAGCAGTTCTTC. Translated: CASSPPAGSTEEQFF.

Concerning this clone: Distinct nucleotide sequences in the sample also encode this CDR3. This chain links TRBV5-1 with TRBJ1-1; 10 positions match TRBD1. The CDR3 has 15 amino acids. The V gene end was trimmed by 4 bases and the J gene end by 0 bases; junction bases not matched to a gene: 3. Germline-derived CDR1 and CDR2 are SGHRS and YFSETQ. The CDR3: CASSLGQGMNTEAFF. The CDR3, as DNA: TGCGCCAGCAGCCTGGGACAGGGGATGAACACTGAAGCTTTCTTT.

The CDR3 nucleotides are TGTGCCAGCAGTCTGGGACAGGGTATCTTTCCTGGCTACACCTTC. Its translation is CASSLGQGIFPGYTF. The chain is built from TRBV6-5 and TRBJ1-2, with 9 bases lining up with TRBD1. The CDR3 runs 15 residues. CDR1 and CDR2 from the germline V gene are MNHEY and SVGAGI. After removal of 5 bases from V and 7 bases from J, the junction contained 11 bases not matched to a gene.

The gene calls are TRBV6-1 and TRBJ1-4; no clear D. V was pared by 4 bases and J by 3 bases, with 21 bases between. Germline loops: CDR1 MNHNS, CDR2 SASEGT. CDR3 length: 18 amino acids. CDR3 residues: CASSALNKFEEPNEKLFF. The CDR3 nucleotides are TGTGCCAGCAGTGCGCTTAATAAGTTTGAGGAACCTAATGAAAAACTGTTTTTT.

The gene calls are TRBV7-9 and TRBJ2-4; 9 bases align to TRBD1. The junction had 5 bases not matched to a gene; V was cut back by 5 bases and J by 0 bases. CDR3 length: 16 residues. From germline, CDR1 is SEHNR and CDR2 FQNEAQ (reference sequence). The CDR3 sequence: CASSTRDREAKNIQYF. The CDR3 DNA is TGTGCCAGCAGCACAAGGGACAGGGAAGCCAAAAACATTCAGTACTTC.

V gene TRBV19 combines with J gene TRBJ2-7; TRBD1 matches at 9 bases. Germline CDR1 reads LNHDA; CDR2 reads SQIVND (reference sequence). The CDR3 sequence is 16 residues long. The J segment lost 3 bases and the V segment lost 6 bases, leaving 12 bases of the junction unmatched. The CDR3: CASSLLPGQGFYEQYF. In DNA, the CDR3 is TGTGCCAGTAGCCTTCTCCCGGGACAGGGCTTCTACGAGCAGTACTTC.

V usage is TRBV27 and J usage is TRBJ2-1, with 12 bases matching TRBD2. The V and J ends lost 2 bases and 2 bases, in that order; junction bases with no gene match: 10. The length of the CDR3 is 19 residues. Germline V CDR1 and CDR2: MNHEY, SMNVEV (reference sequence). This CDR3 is CASSLIVLAGGRTYNEQFF. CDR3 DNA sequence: TGTGCCAGCAGTTTAATTGTACTAGCGGGGGGCCGGACCTACAATGAGCAGTTCTTC.

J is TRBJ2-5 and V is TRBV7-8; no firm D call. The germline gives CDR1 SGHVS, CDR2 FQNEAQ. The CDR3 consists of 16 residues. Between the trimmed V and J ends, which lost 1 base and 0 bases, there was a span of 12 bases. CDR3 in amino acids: CASSLGSSLYQETQYF. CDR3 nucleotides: TGTGCCAGCAGCTTAGGTTCCAGTCTGTACCAAGAGACCCAGTACTTC.

For the CDR3, the DNA is TGTGCCAGCAGCGTAGGGACAGGAACATTTGAAGCTTTCTTT. This encodes CASSVGTGTFEAFF. The chain uses TRBV9 and TRBJ1-1; 7 bases line up with TRBD1. The CDR3 runs to 14 residues. The V and J ends lost 0 bases and 7 bases, in that order; junction bases with no gene match: 6. Per germline, CDR1 SGDLS and CDR2 YYNGEE.

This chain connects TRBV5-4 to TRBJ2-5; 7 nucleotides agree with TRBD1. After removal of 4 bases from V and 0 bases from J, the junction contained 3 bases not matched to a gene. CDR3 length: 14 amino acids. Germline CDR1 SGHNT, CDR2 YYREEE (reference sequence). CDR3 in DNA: TGTGCCAGCAGCCCGGGACAGAACCAAGAGACCCAGTACTTC. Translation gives CASSPGQNQETQYF.

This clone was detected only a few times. CDR3 in amino acids: CASSWNAGDNTGELFF. In DNA, the CDR3 is TGCGCCAGCAGCTGGAATGCAGGGGATAACACCGGGGAGCTGTTTTTT. The chain joins TRBV5-1 to TRBJ2-2; the D gene is possibly TRBD1 (6 bases). The CDR3 loop spans 16 amino acids. From germline, CDR1 is SGHRS and CDR2 YFSETQ. Trimming removed 3 bases from V and 2 bases from J, with 14 bases in between.

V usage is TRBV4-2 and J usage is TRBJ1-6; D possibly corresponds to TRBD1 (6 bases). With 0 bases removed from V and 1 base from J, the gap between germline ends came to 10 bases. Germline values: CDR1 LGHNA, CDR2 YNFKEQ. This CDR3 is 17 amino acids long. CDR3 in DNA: TGTGCCAGCAGCCAAGATTGGCAGGGGTCCTATAATTCACCCCTCCACTTT. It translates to CASSQDWQGSYNSPLHF.

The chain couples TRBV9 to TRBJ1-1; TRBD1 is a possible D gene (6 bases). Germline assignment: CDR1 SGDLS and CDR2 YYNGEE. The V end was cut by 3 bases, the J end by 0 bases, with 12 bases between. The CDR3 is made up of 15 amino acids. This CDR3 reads CASSALGQMNTEAFF. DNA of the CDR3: TGTGCCAGCAGCGCCCTAGGACAGATGAACACTGAAGCTTTCTTT.

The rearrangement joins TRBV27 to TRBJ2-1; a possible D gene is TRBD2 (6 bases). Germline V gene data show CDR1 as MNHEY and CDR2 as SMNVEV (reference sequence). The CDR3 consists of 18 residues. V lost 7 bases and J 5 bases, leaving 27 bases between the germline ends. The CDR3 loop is CASTPRERLLSGDNEQFF. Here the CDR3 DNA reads TGTGCCAGCACCCCCCGGGAGAGGCTCCTCAGTGGGGACAATGAGCAGTTCTTC.

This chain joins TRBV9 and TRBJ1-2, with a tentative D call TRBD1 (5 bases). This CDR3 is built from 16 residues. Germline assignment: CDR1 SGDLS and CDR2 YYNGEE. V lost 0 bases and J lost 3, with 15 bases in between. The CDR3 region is CASSVVPGWGDYGYTF. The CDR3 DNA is TGTGCCAGCAGCGTAGTCCCGGGATGGGGGGACTATGGCTACACCTTC.

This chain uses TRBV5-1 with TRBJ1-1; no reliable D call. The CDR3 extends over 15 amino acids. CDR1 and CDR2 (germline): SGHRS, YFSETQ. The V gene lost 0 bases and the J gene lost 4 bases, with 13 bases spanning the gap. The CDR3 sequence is CASSLGAILTTEAFF. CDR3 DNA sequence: TGCGCCAGCAGCTTGGGGGCGATTTTAACCACTGAAGCTTTCTTT.